This T cell receptor (beta chain) was recovered during a study of T cell responses to AZD1222 COVID-19 vaccine. Study as a whole: Pooling was applied to second doses at about 4 or about 12 weeks. Whole-study findings and limits: Baseline seropositivity occurred in only a handful of AZD1222 recipients. Clonal diversity may have been underestimated, and the donors were mostly white British, with more females than males. A rise in Spike-specific TCR breadth and depth followed two AZD1222 doses.

TCRdb's copy holds only in-frame clones and misses some; the assay was immunoSEQ multiplex PCR. The sample contains about 140,000 clones, more than 70% of which appear only once. V was pared by 1 base and J by 8 bases, with 12 bases between. This CDR3 contains 14 residues. Germline V gene lookup returns CDR1 SGHNT and CDR2 YENEEA. Turning to this clone: Its antigen remains unidentified.

The chain recombines TRBV11-3 with TRBJ2-1; perhaps TRBD1 as D (6 bases). This TCR came from an adult in good health. The source was peripheral blood, collected on day 0 of AZD1222 vaccination. CDR3 DNA sequence: TGTGCCAGCAGCTTAGCTGTGCAGGGGTATGAGCAGTTCTTC. Its protein is CASSLAVQGYEQFF.